This is a list of T cell receptor beta chains from one sample in a study of blood T cell repertoires in COVID-19. Assay: immunoSEQ multiplex PCR; the TCRdb copy retains only in-frame clones and omits some. This table has about 260,000 clones, 85% to 90% appearing once. The sequenced material came from PBMCs or T cells enriched from blood (not recorded which). The source is a man aged 50-59 years who had been exposed to COVID-19. Both conserved end residues are part of each CDR3. The order of the fields is CDR3 protein, CDR3 DNA, D gene, J gene, V gene, clone size. A D gene is named only where the DNA matches it firmly. Only part of the rows carry a size: once, few, many, or a class if the clone is expanded.

CDR3: CASSSLAGLDTGELFF; DNA: TGTGCCAGCAGCTCACTAGCGGGATTGGACACCGGGGAGCTGTTTTTT; D: -; J: TRBJ2-2; V: TRBV21-1; size: -
CDR3: CASSAVMGGRNEQFF; DNA: TGTGCCAGCAGCGCCGTAATGGGGGGGAGGAATGAGCAGTTCTTC; D: TRBD2; J: TRBJ2-1; V: TRBV5-6; size: once
CDR3: CASSARATSGNEQFF; DNA: TGTGCCAGCAGCGCCCGGGCCACCTCGGGGAATGAGCAGTTCTTC; D: -; J: TRBJ2-1; V: TRBV5-4; size: -
CDR3: CASSQDQVRDLEQFF; DNA: TGTGCCAGCAGCCAAGATCAGGTCAGGGATCTTGAGCAGTTCTTC; D: -; J: TRBJ2-1; V: TRBV3-1/TRBV3-2; size: -
CDR3: CASSLSLAGVNTGELFF; DNA: TGCGCCAGCAGCTTGAGTCTAGCGGGAGTAAACACCGGGGAGCTGTTTTTT; D: TRBD2; J: TRBJ2-2; V: TRBV5-1; size: -
CDR3: CAWGRGYNEQFF; DNA: TGTGCCTGGGGCAGGGGCTACAATGAGCAGTTCTTC; D: -; J: TRBJ2-1; V: TRBV30; size: -
CDR3: CASSRSNGGELFF; DNA: TGTGCCAGCAGCCGGAGTAATGGCGGGGAGCTGTTTTTT; D: -; J: TRBJ2-2; V: TRBV28; size: once
CDR3: CASRQGSDETQYF; DNA: TGTGCCTCTAGACAGGGTTCGGACGAGACCCAGTACTTC; D: TRBD1; J: TRBJ2-5; V: TRBV5-6; size: -
CDR3: CASSSIAGGYNEQFF; DNA: TGTGCCAGCAGCTCGATAGCGGGAGGCTACAATGAGCAGTTCTTC; D: TRBD2; J: TRBJ2-1; V: TRBV7-3; size: -
CDR3: CAWSVLRGTEAFF; DNA: TGTGCCTGGAGTGTACTACGGGGAACTGAAGCTTTCTTT; D: -; J: TRBJ1-1; V: TRBV30; size: -
CDR3: CAIRAGQQETQYF; DNA: TGTGCCATCAGAGCCGGACAGCAAGAGACCCAGTACTTC; D: -; J: TRBJ2-5; V: TRBV10-3; size: -
CDR3: CASSLTYSNQPQHF; DNA: TGTGCCAGCAGCTTGACTTATAGCAATCAGCCCCAGCATTTT; D: -; J: TRBJ1-5; V: TRBV7-9; size: -
CDR3: CASSSRVRVDTQYF; DNA: TGTGCCAGCAGCTCCCGTGTCCGGGTGGATACGCAGTATTTT; D: -; J: TRBJ2-3; V: TRBV7-2; size: -
CDR3: CATSRVGLLASTDTQYF; DNA: TGTGCCACCAGCAGAGTTGGTTTACTAGCGAGCACAGATACGCAGTATTTT; D: TRBD2; J: TRBJ2-3; V: TRBV15; size: -
CDR3: CASSSRLGRATEAFF; DNA: TGCGCCAGCAGCTCCCGACTCGGCAGGGCCACTGAAGCTTTCTTT; D: -; J: TRBJ1-1; V: TRBV5-1; size: once
CDR3: CASSGTGNSGTIYF; DNA: TGTGCCAGCAGTGGGACAGGGAATAGTGGCACCATATATTTT; D: TRBD1; J: TRBJ1-3; V: TRBV5-4; size: -
CDR3: CASSEPGGSSYNEQFF; DNA: TGTGCCAGCAGTGAACCGGGGGGTAGCTCCTACAATGAGCAGTTCTTC; D: TRBD2; J: TRBJ2-1; V: TRBV2; size: -
CDR3: CAHRGTGANVLTF; DNA: TGTGCCCATAGGGGAACTGGGGCCAACGTCCTGACTTTC; D: -; J: TRBJ2-6; V: TRBV6-6; size: -
CDR3: CASSFGYRVNTEAFF; DNA: TGTGCCAGCAGCTTCGGATACAGGGTGAACACTGAAGCTTTCTTT; D: -; J: TRBJ1-1; V: TRBV11-2; size: -
CDR3: CASSPQSTDTQYF; DNA: TGTGCCAGCAGTCCCCAGAGCACAGATACGCAGTATTTT; D: -; J: TRBJ2-3; V: TRBV28; size: -
CDR3: CASSQRLAGGNEQFF; DNA: TGTGCCAGCAGCCAGCGACTAGCGGGGGGCAATGAGCAGTTCTTC; D: TRBD2; J: TRBJ2-1; V: TRBV7-3; size: once
CDR3: CASSLEFGEKLFF; DNA: TGTGCCAGCAGCTTAGAGTTCGGTGAAAAACTGTTTTTT; D: -; J: TRBJ1-4; V: TRBV11-2; size: -